Listed below are T cell receptor beta chains from one sample, sequenced in a study of T-cell reconstitution after alpha-beta-depleted transplantation in children. Each CDR3 protein gets one entry after TCRdb re-called the PCR reads with MiXCR. Altogether about 500,000 distinct CDR3 sequences are present, 30% to 35% being singletons, with the ten largest covering under 3%. The sequencing here drew on PBMCs from the stem cell graft donor, taken from the stem cell graft. The receptors were sampled from a human donor who donated a stem cell graft to a child with aplastic anemia. CDR3s include the opening cysteine and the closing phenylalanine or tryptophan. Each record gives: D gene, V gene, clone size, J gene, CDR3 protein, CDR3 DNA. A D gene is named only where the DNA matches it firmly. Only some rows state a clone size, as once, few, many or a class for expanded clones.

.	TRBV6-5	.	TRBJ1-4	CASSYGGAGSANEKLFF	TGTGCCAGCAGTTACGGTGGGGCGGGCTCGGCTAATGAAAAACTGTTTTTT
TRBD2	TRBV18	.	TRBJ2-3	CASSQIAGVGEPYF	TGTGCCAGCTCCCAAATAGCGGGGGTCGGAGAACCGTATTTT
TRBD2	TRBV2	.	TRBJ2-3	CAGTLAGGIDTQYF	TGTGCCGGGACCCTAGCGGGAGGAATAGATACGCAGTATTTT
.	TRBV4-3	few	TRBJ1-5	CASSPDRGQPQHF	TGCGCCAGCAGCCCAGACAGAGGTCAGCCCCAGCATTTT
TRBD2	TRBV24-1	.	TRBJ2-7	CATSDQTGGRCF	TGTGCCACCAGTGACCAGACTGGCGGGAGGTGCTTC
TRBD1	TRBV6-2/TRBV6-3	few	TRBJ2-4	CASSYTNTIKTGDIQYF	TGTGCCAGCAGTTACACCAACACGATAAAGACAGGGGACATTCAGTACTTC
.	TRBV12-3/TRBV12-4	few	TRBJ1-1	CASSPSGSTEAFF	TGTGCCAGCAGCCCCTCCGGGTCCACTGAAGCTTTCTTT
.	TRBV20-1	few	TRBJ1-4	CSARARPAGNEKLFF	TGCAGTGCTAGAGCCCGACCGGCTGGTAATGAAAAACTGTTTTTT
TRBD2	TRBV5-1	.	TRBJ2-2	CASSLPSGSVDDTGELFF	TGCGCCAGCAGCTTGCCTAGCGGGAGTGTCGACGACACCGGGGAGCTGTTTTTT
.	TRBV2	.	TRBJ1-1	CASSEDQVLGAFF	TGTGCCAGCAGTGAAGATCAGGTTCTAGGAGCTTTCTTT
.	TRBV5-6	.	TRBJ2-1	CASSLVGWQSEQFF	TGTGCCAGCAGCTTGGTTGGGTGGCAGAGCGAGCAGTTCTTC
TRBD1	TRBV20-1	.	TRBJ2-5	CSASRGRKETQYF	TGCAGTGCTAGCAGGGGGCGAAAAGAGACCCAGTACTTC
TRBD2	TRBV9	few	TRBJ2-3	CASSEGLAETDTQYF	TGTGCCAGCAGCGAGGGACTAGCGGAGACAGATACGCAGTATTTT
TRBD2	TRBV7-2	few	TRBJ2-5	CASQTSGPQETQYF	TGTGCCAGCCAGACTAGCGGACCTCAAGAGACCCAGTACTTC
.	TRBV21-1	.	TRBJ2-5	CASSKGSSGRGQETQYF	TGTGCCAGCAGCAAAGGGTCTAGCGGGAGGGGACAAGAGACCCAGTACTTC
TRBD1	TRBV6-2/TRBV6-3	few	TRBJ1-1	CASSYVSQGWTEAFF	TGTGCCAGCAGTTACGTCTCACAGGGGTGGACTGAAGCTTTCTTT
TRBD2	TRBV19	few	TRBJ2-7	CASSLNGRGAKQYF	TGTGCCAGTAGTCTTAACGGGCGGGGGGCGAAGCAGTACTTC
.	TRBV5-1	many	TRBJ2-1	CASSLSGTEQFF	TGCGCCAGCAGCTTGAGTGGGACGGAGCAGTTCTTC
.	TRBV27	.	TRBJ2-7	CTSGRRGEQYF	TGTACCAGCGGACGGCGCGGCGAGCAGTACTTC
.	TRBV25-1	.	TRBJ1-2	CASSDRGFYGYTF	TGTGCCAGCAGTGACAGGGGATTCTATGGCTACACCTTC
.	TRBV24-1	few	TRBJ2-5	CATSDRLETQYF	TGTGCCACCAGTGATCGCCTCGAGACCCAGTACTTC
.	TRBV20-1	many	TRBJ2-1	CSASPSYNEQFF	TGCAGTGCCAGCCCTTCCTACAATGAGCAGTTCTTC
.	TRBV5-1	many	TRBJ2-1	CASSSGPYNEQFF	TGTGCCAGCAGCTCGGGACCATACAATGAGCAGTTCTTC
.	TRBV12-3/TRBV12-4	.	TRBJ1-2	CASSFIGVPTDKTRGDTF	TGTGCCAGCAGTTTTATAGGTGTCCCGACAGATAAGACCAGAGGGGACACCTTC
.	TRBV7-9	.	TRBJ2-5	CASSPLNQETQYF	TGTGCCAGCAGCCCTTTAAACCAGGAGACCCAGTACTTC
TRBD2	TRBV4-2	.	TRBJ2-5	CASSQLGSGSETQYF	TGTGCCAGCAGCCAACTCGGTAGCGGGAGCGAGACCCAGTACTTC
TRBD2	TRBV11-2	few	TRBJ2-7	CASSLDEGLVTHEQYF	TGTGCCAGCAGCTTAGATGAGGGACTAGTCACCCACGAGCAGTACTTC
TRBD2	TRBV6-5	.	TRBJ2-7	CASGTSGKFGGEQYF	TGTGCCAGCGGTACTAGCGGGAAGTTTGGAGGCGAGCAGTACTTC
.	TRBV20-1	.	TRBJ1-1	CSAFNPGTEAFF	TGCAGTGCTTTCAATCCGGGCACTGAAGCTTTCTTT